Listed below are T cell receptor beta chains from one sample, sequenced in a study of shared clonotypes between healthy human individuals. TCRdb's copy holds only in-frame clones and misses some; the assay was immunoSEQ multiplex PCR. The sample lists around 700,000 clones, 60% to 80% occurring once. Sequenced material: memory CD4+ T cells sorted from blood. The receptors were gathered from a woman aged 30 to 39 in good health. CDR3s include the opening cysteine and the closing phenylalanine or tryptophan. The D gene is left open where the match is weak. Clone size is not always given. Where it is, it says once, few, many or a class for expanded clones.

DNA: TGTGCCAGCAGCTTAATCCAGGGATATTTTCACGAGCAGTACTTC
CDR3: CASSLIQGYFHEQYF
size: .
D: .
J: TRBJ2-7
V: TRBV7-2

DNA: TGTGCCAGCAGTACCACGTCCTTGGGCTACACCTTC
CDR3: CASSTTSLGYTF
size: .
D: .
J: TRBJ1-2
V: TRBV28

DNA: TGTGCCAGCAGCAAAGATTTGTTTTATAGTTTTGGGGGCAGAACCTCCTATGGCTACACCTTC
CDR3: CASSKDLFYSFGGRTSYGYTF
size: .
D: .
J: TRBJ1-2
V: TRBV21-1

DNA: TGTGCCAGCAGCCCTCGGTCCGATCAGCCCCAGCATTTT
CDR3: CASSPRSDQPQHF
size: many
D: .
J: TRBJ1-5
V: TRBV27

DNA: TGTGCCAGCAGCGTAGCTCCCCAGGCTCTCTATGGCTACACCTTC
CDR3: CASSVAPQALYGYTF
size: few
D: .
J: TRBJ1-2
V: TRBV9

DNA: TGTGCCAGCAGTGAAGGGCCCTCGGGGAACTATGGCTACACCTTC
CDR3: CASSEGPSGNYGYTF
size: .
D: .
J: TRBJ1-2
V: TRBV6-1

DNA: TGCGCCAGCAGCCAGGGACTGTCATCTGAGCAGTACTTC
CDR3: CASSQGLSSEQYF
size: .
D: .
J: TRBJ2-5
V: TRBV4-1

DNA: TGCGCCAGCAGCTTGTTTTCTCGGGCTGGGAACACTGAAGCTTTCTTT
CDR3: CASSLFSRAGNTEAFF
size: .
D: .
J: TRBJ1-1
V: TRBV5-1

DNA: TGTGCCAGCAGGCCAGGACAGGGCCTCTACGAGCAGTACTTC
CDR3: CASRPGQGLYEQYF
size: .
D: TRBD1
J: TRBJ2-7
V: TRBV6-6

DNA: TGTGCCAGCAGTCCAGGACAGGGACGGGACACCATATATTTT
CDR3: CASSPGQGRDTIYF
size: .
D: TRBD1
J: TRBJ1-3
V: TRBV28

DNA: TGCGCCAGCAGCTTGGATGGGTTGGAGCCACAGGAAGCTTTCTTT
CDR3: CASSLDGLEPQEAFF
size: .
D: .
J: TRBJ1-1
V: TRBV5-1

DNA: TGTGCCAGCAGCTTAGATATTTCTGGAAACACCATATATTTT
CDR3: CASSLDISGNTIYF
size: once
D: .
J: TRBJ1-3
V: TRBV11-2

DNA: TGTGCCAGCAGGTGGCAGGGAAGCGCGAGTCAGCCCCAGCATTTT
CDR3: CASRWQGSASQPQHF
size: .
D: .
J: TRBJ1-5
V: TRBV28

DNA: TGTGCCAGCAGCTTACGGGTCCCCACTGAAGCTTTCTTT
CDR3: CASSLRVPTEAFF
size: .
D: .
J: TRBJ1-1
V: TRBV5-5

DNA: TGCGCCAGCAGCTTGGGTACCGTGCTCGGGGCCGGGGAGCTGTTTTTT
CDR3: CASSLGTVLGAGELFF
size: few
D: .
J: TRBJ2-2
V: TRBV5-1

DNA: TGTGCCAGCAGCTTACGGGTCTCTGGGGCCAACGTCCTGACTTTC
CDR3: CASSLRVSGANVLTF
size: once
D: .
J: TRBJ2-6
V: TRBV13

DNA: TGTGCTAGTGGTTTGCGAGTTGACACTGAAGCTTTCTTT
CDR3: CASGLRVDTEAFF
size: many
D: .
J: TRBJ1-1
V: TRBV12-5

DNA: TGTGCCAGCAGCTTATTACCCCCGACAATTGCGGCTGACGAGCAGTACTTC
CDR3: CASSLLPPTIAADEQYF
size: few
D: .
J: TRBJ2-7
V: TRBV7-9

DNA: TGTGCCAGCGTGAGCGATCAGCCCCAGCATTTT
CDR3: CASVSDQPQHF
size: .
D: .
J: TRBJ1-5
V: TRBV28

DNA: TGTGCCAGCAGCTCGACTAGCGGGAGGGGTTTCTACAATGAGCAGTTCTTC
CDR3: CASSSTSGRGFYNEQFF
size: .
D: TRBD2
J: TRBJ2-1
V: TRBV5-4

DNA: TGTGCCTGGAGAGTGGGGCTCTCTAACTATGGCTACACCTTC
CDR3: CAWRVGLSNYGYTF
size: .
D: .
J: TRBJ1-2
V: TRBV30

DNA: TGTGCCAGCAGCTTAGTTGGGGACAGGGGGGATGGCTACACCTTC
CDR3: CASSLVGDRGDGYTF
size: .
D: TRBD1
J: TRBJ1-2
V: TRBV7-2

DNA: TGTGCCTCCCGTACGTCCCTGGGGACTAGCGTCGACGAGCAGTACTTC
CDR3: CASRTSLGTSVDEQYF
size: .
D: TRBD2
J: TRBJ2-7
V: TRBV10-3

DNA: TGTGCCAGCAGTTACTCGTATCTCCCGAGCTCCTACGAGCAGTACTTC
CDR3: CASSYSYLPSSYEQYF
size: .
D: .
J: TRBJ2-7
V: TRBV6-5

DNA: TGTGCCAGCATGACAGGGGGGATTCAGCCCCAGCATTTT
CDR3: CASMTGGIQPQHF
size: .
D: TRBD1
J: TRBJ1-5
V: TRBV28

DNA: TGTGCCAGCAGCCAAGTCGAGGGCCATGGCTACACCTTC
CDR3: CASSQVEGHGYTF
size: few
D: .
J: TRBJ1-2
V: TRBV4-2

DNA: TGTGCCAGCAGTGAAGGGACCGGGGAGCTGTTTTTT
CDR3: CASSEGTGELFF
size: few
D: .
J: TRBJ2-2
V: TRBV9

DNA: TGTGCCATCAGTGATGACAGGGACCACACCTTC
CDR3: CAISDDRDHTF
size: .
D: TRBD1
J: TRBJ1-2
V: TRBV10-3

DNA: TGTGCCAGTAGTGTACCGGGACAGGGTATTTTCGTTGACAATCAGCCCCAGCATTTT
CDR3: CASSVPGQGIFVDNQPQHF
size: .
D: TRBD1
J: TRBJ1-5
V: TRBV19

DNA: TGTGCCAGCAGGTCCCGAGGTGCTAGCGGTACAGATACGCAGTATTTT
CDR3: CASRSRGASGTDTQYF
size: .
D: TRBD2
J: TRBJ2-3
V: TRBV7-2

DNA: TGTGCCAGCTCACAAGATACGTATCAGCCCCAGCATTTT
CDR3: CASSQDTYQPQHF
size: .
D: .
J: TRBJ1-5
V: TRBV18